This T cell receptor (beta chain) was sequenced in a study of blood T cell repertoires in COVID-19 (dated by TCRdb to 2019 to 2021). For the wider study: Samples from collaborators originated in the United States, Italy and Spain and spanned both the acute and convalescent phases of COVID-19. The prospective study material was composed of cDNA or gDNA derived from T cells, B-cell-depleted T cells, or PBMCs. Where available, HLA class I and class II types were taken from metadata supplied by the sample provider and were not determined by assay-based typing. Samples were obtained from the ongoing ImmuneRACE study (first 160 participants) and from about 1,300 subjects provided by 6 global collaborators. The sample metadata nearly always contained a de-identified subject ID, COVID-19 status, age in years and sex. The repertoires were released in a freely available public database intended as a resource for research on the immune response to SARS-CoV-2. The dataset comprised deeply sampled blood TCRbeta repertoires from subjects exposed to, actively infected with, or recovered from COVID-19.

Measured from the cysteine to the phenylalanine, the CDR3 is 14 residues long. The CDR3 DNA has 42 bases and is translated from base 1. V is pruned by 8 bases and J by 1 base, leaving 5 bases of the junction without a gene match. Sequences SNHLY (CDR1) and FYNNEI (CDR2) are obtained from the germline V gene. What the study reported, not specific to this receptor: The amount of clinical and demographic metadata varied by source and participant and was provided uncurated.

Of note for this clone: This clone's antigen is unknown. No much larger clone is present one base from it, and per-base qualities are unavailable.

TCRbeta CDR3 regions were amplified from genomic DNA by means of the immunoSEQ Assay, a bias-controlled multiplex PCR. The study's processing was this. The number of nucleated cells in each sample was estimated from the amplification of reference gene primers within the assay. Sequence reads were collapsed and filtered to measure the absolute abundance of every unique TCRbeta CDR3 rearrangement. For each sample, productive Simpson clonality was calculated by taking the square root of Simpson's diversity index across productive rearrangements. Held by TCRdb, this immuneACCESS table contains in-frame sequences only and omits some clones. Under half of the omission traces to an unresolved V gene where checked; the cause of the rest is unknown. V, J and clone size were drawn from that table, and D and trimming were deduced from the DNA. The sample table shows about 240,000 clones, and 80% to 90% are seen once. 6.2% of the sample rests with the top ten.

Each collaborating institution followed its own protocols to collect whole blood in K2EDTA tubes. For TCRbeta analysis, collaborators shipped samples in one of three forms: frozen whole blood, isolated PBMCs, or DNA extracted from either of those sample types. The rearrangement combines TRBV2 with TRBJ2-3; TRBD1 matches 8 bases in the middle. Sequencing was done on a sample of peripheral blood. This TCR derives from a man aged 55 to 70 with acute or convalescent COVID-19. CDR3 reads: CASVDRGRTDTQYF. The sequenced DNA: TGTGCCAGCGTAGACAGGGGTCGCACAGATACGCAGTATTTT.